A few counts support the clone carrying this T cell receptor beta chain. The antigen is unknown. Germline V gives CDR1 LNHNV, CDR2 YYDKDF (reference sequence). V lost 0 bases and J 0 bases, leaving 8 bases between the germline ends. The CDR3 totals 15 residues. With 60 Vbeta and 13 Jbeta primers, the PCR was carried out. Libraries were prepared by immunoSEQ multiplex PCR; TCRdb keeps only in-frame clonotypes and omits some of them. Here the sample spans over 100,000 clones, around 61% being singletons. This entry comes from a study of cytomegalovirus exposure and HLA in healthy donors. Study conclusions and caveats: A few of the chains that were CMV-associated were confirmed in vitro to be specific for CMV antigens. When a later analysis compared HLA-associated TCR beta chains with equally common others, the HLA-associated chains turned out to be more clonally expanded and to have lower generation probabilities. Among donors in an Asian-associated ancestry cluster, a later analysis reportedly found fewer N-insertions than the roughly 730-donor mean.

The sample consisted of PBMCs. This chain uses TRBV15 with TRBJ1-1; D might be TRBD1 (6 bases). The clonotype comes from a woman aged 25 to 45 in good health and CMV-seronegative. The CDR3 DNA reads TGTGCCACCAGCAGAGAACAGGGACTGAACACTGAAGCTTTCTTT. It codes for CATSREQGLNTEAFF.